This T cell receptor (beta chain) was profiled in a study of blood T cell repertoires in COVID-19. This clone showed up many times. CDR3 length equals 15 residues. Germline V gives CDR1 SGDLS, CDR2 YYNGEE. Unmatched junction bases numbered 2, after V lost 0 bases and J lost 2 bases. TCRdb keeps only in-frame clones here, not all; method: immunoSEQ multiplex PCR. The sample includes around 200,000 clones, around 81% of them seen just once. This clonotype was sampled from a woman aged 40 to 49 with acute COVID-19. Sequencing was done on a sample of PBMCs or T cells enriched from blood (not recorded which). The chain recombines TRBV9 with TRBJ2-3, with 8 bases matching TRBD2. The CDR3 spells CASSVDSGTTDTQYF. The CDR3 DNA sequence: TGTGCCAGCAGCGTAGATAGCGGGACCACAGATACGCAGTATTTT.